This is a list of T cell receptor beta chains from one sample in a study of Ad26.COV2.S vaccination and SARS-CoV-2 variants. Method: immunoSEQ multiplex PCR; TCRdb's copy keeps in-frame clones and lacks some. The table has 300,000 to 400,000 clones, roughly 90% seen once; the top ten hold 6.4%. The material was peripheral blood, obtained in a trial of Ad26.COV2.S vaccine versus placebo. These receptor sequences come from a person between 18 and 65 years old who received the Ad26.COV2.S COVID-19 vaccine or a placebo. Each CDR3 is given with its conserved first and last residue. The D gene is left open where the match is weak. Rows may omit the clone size; those that give it use once, few, many or a size class.

D gene,V gene,clone size,J gene,CDR3 protein,CDR3 DNA
-,TRBV7-9,-,TRBJ2-3,CASSLVGESPIDTQYF,TGTGCCAGCAGCTTAGTGGGCGAGTCCCCTATTGATACGCAGTATTTT
TRBD1,TRBV6-1,-,TRBJ1-1,CASSERGQEVAFF,TGTGCCAGCAGTGAAAGGGGACAGGAGGTAGCTTTCTTT
TRBD1,TRBV11-2,-,TRBJ2-5,CASSPRRLPGGQETQYF,TGTGCCAGCAGCCCAAGACGGTTACCAGGGGGCCAAGAGACCCAGTACTTC
-,TRBV7-6,-,TRBJ2-5,CASSRGQQETQYF,TGTGCCAGCAGCCGCGGACAGCAAGAGACCCAGTACTTC
-,TRBV29-1,-,TRBJ1-6,CSVVFKISYNSPLHF,TGCAGCGTTGTATTCAAGATCTCCTATAATTCACCCCTCCACTTT
-,TRBV6-6,once,TRBJ1-4,CASSYSGPTSNEKLFF,TGTGCCAGCAGTTACTCCGGACCGACCTCTAATGAAAAACTGTTTTTT
TRBD2,TRBV7-8,few,TRBJ2-7,CASSLASGSYEQYF,TGTGCCAGCAGCTTAGCTAGCGGGAGCTACGAGCAGTACTTC
-,TRBV20-1,few,TRBJ1-6,CSARVRGALHF,TGCAGTGCTAGAGTCAGGGGAGCCCTCCACTTT
-,TRBV23-1,-,TRBJ1-1,CASSHSPGVPSPFMNTEAFF,TGCGCCAGCAGTCACTCCCCCGGGGTCCCAAGTCCCTTTATGAACACTGAAGCTTTCTTT
-,TRBV12-5,once,TRBJ2-5,CASGDGSRKTQYF,TGTGCTAGTGGTGACGGGTCTCGGAAGACCCAGTACTTC
-,TRBV19,-,TRBJ1-5,CASSKDWGRPQHF,TGTGCCAGTAGTAAGGACTGGGGTCGGCCCCAGCATTTT
-,TRBV5-1,-,TRBJ2-1,CASSYYGSSYNEQFF,TGCGCCAGCAGCTACTACGGGAGCTCCTACAATGAGCAGTTCTTC
TRBD2,TRBV4-3,-,TRBJ2-1,CASSQVRTAGTSAHNEQFF,TGCGCCAGCAGCCAAGTCCGAACGGCCGGGACTAGCGCCCACAATGAGCAGTTCTTC
-,TRBV11-2,-,TRBJ2-7,CASSLDLVRPYEQYF,TGTGCCAGCAGCTTAGATCTCGTACGGCCGTACGAGCAGTACTTC
-,TRBV19,-,TRBJ1-2,CASTRARGAGGWNYGYTF,TGTGCCAGTACCCGGGCCCGAGGGGCTGGAGGATGGAACTATGGCTACACCTTC
TRBD1,TRBV30,once,TRBJ2-3,CAWRRTGGTDTQYF,TGTGCCTGGAGGAGGACAGGAGGCACAGATACGCAGTATTTT
TRBD1,TRBV3-1/TRBV3-2,-,TRBJ2-3,CASSLLTGGNTQYF,TGTGCCAGCAGCCTCCTGACAGGGGGAAATACGCAGTATTTT
-,TRBV4-1,once,TRBJ1-2,CASSQDTFGYTF,TGCGCCAGCAGCCAAGATACGTTCGGCTACACCTTC
TRBD1,TRBV29-1,-,TRBJ2-2,CSVRTGANTGELFF,TGCAGCGTTAGGACAGGGGCCAACACCGGGGAGCTGTTTTTT
-,TRBV5-1,few,TRBJ2-5,CASSFRNQETQYF,TGCGCCAGCAGCTTTAGGAACCAAGAGACCCAGTACTTC
-,TRBV7-9,-,TRBJ2-1,CASSLGGLNEQFF,TGTGCCAGCAGCTTAGGGGGGCTGAATGAGCAGTTCTTC
TRBD2,TRBV7-9,-,TRBJ2-7,CASSLTLAGGYSPTYF,TGTGCCAGCAGCTTAACACTAGCGGGCGGTTATAGCCCCACGTACTTC
-,TRBV30,-,TRBJ2-1,CAWRSSSQNAGNEQFF,TGTGCCTGGAGGTCGTCGTCTCAAAACGCAGGGAATGAGCAGTTCTTC
TRBD2,TRBV7-6,-,TRBJ2-1,CASSLAGLADNEQFF,TGTGCCAGCAGCTTAGCGGGACTAGCGGACAATGAGCAGTTCTTC
-,TRBV11-3,-,TRBJ2-5,CASTEGWQGRKTQYF,TGTGCCAGCACCGAGGGGTGGCAGGGCAGGAAGACCCAGTACTTC
-,TRBV30,few,TRBJ2-5,CAWNQGPQETQYF,TGTGCCTGGAACCAGGGCCCCCAAGAGACCCAGTACTTC
-,TRBV18,-,TRBJ2-2,CASSPPSGGGELFF,TGTGCCAGCTCACCACCGAGCGGCGGAGGGGAGCTGTTTTTT
-,TRBV7-8,once,TRBJ2-1,CASSSHRGGGTDLLAYNEQFF,TGTGCCAGCAGCTCCCATAGGGGGGGCGGAACAGACCTTTTAGCCTACAATGAGCAGTTCTTC
-,TRBV6-4,-,TRBJ2-3,CASSDRGRTDTQYF,TGTGCCAGCAGTGACAGGGGACGCACAGATACGCAGTATTTT
TRBD2,TRBV5-1,-,TRBJ2-5,CASSSTSAETQYF,TGCGCCAGCAGCTCTACTAGCGCAGAGACCCAGTACTTC
TRBD2,TRBV10-1,-,TRBJ2-1,CASGLAGADEQFF,TGCGCCAGTGGACTAGCGGGAGCGGACGAGCAGTTCTTC